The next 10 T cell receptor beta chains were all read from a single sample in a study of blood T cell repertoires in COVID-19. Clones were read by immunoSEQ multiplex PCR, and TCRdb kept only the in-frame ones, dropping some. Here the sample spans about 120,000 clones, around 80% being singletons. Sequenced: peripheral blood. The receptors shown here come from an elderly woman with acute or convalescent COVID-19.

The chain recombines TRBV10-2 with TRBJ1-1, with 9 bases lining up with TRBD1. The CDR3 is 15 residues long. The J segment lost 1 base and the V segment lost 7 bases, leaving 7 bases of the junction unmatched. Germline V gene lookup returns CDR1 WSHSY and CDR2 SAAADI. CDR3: CASTPPTGGNTEAFF. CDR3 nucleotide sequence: TGCGCCAGCACCCCTCCGACAGGGGGGAACACTGAAGCTTTCTTT.

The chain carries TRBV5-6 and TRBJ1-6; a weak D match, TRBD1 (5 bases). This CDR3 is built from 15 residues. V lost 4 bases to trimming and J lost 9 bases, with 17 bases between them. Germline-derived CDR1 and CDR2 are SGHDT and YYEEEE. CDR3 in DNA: TGTGCCAGCAGCCCCGACGCGCTCGGGGGTTCACCCCTCCACTTT. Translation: CASSPDALGGSPLHF.

CDR3 nucleotide sequence: TGTGCCAGCAGCCAAGAGAGAACGGGGGCCAACGTCCTGACTTTC. It is translated as CASSQERTGANVLTF. The chain is built from TRBV3-1 (or the pseudogene TRBV3-2) and TRBJ2-6; D call uncertain. The CDR3 totals 15 residues. Trimming removed 0 bases at V and 4 bases at J, with 7 bases between. Per the germline V gene, CDR1 is LGHDT and CDR2 is YNNKEL (reference sequence).

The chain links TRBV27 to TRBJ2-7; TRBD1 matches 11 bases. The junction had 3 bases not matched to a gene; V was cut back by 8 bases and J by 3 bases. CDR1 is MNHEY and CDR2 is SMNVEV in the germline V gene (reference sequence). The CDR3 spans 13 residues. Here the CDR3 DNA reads TGTGCCAGCGGGGGACAGGGGGGCTACGAGCAGTACTTC. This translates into CASGGQGGYEQYF.

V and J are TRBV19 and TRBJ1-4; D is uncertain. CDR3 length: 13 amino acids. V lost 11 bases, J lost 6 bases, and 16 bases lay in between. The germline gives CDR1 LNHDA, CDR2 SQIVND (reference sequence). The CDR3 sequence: CAGRREDDEKLFF. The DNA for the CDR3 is TGTGCCGGTCGGAGGGAGGATGATGAAAAACTGTTTTTT.

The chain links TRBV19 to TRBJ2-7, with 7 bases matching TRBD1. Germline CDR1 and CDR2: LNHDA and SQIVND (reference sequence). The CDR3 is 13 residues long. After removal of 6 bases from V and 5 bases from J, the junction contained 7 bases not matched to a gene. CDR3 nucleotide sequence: TGTGCCAGTAGCGACCGGGACAGAGACGAGCAGTACTTC. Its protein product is CASSDRDRDEQYF.

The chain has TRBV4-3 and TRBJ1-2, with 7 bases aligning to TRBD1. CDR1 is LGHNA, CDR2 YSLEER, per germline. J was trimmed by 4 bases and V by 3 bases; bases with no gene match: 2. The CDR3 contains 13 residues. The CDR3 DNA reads TGCGCCAGCAGCCATACAGGGGTCTATGGCTACACCTTC. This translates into CASSHTGVYGYTF.

The CDR3 region is CASSLARGGTEAFF. The CDR3 DNA sequence: TGTGCCAGCAGCTTAGCGCGGGGAGGCACTGAAGCTTTCTTT. V usage is TRBV11-1 and J usage is TRBJ1-1; D is undetermined. The CDR3 runs to 14 residues. V lost 0 bases and J lost 4, with 9 bases in between. Germline-derived CDR1 and CDR2 are SGHAT and FQDESV (reference sequence).

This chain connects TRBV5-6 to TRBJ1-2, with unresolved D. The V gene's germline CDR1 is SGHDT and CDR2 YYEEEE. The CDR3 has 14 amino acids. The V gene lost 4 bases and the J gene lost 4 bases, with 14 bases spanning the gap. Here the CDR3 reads CASSSGPSGYGYTF. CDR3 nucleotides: TGTGCCAGCAGCAGCGGACCGAGTGGCTATGGCTACACCTTC.

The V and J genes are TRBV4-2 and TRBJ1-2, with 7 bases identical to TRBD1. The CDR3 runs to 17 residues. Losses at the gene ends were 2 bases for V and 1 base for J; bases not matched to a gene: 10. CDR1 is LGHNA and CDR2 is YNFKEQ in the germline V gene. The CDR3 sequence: CASSQQHSQGINYGYTF. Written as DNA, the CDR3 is TGTGCCAGCAGCCAACAACATTCACAGGGGATTAACTATGGCTACACCTTC.